This is a list of T cell receptor beta chains from one sample in a study of T cell repertoires in cytomegalovirus infection. TCRdb reanalysed the reads using MiXCR and keeps one entry per CDR3 protein. The sample holds 450,000 to 550,000 distinct CDR3 sequences, approximately 16% seen once. The sample consisted of CD8+ T cells from PBMCs. The receptors here all came from a human donor in good health (CMV status not recorded). Some clones in this sample may be carry-over from other donors' samples. The CDR3 runs from the conserved cysteine through the conserved F or W. A D gene is named only where the DNA matches it firmly. Clone size is stated in some rows and not others, as once, few, many or a class when expanded.

TRBJ1-4	few	TRBV6-5	TRBD1	TGTGCCAGCAGTTACGGGACAGGGGATGAAAAACTGTTTTTT	CASSYGTGDEKLFF
TRBJ2-7	many	TRBV7-8	.	TGTGCCAGCAGTCCTAAGGGCGAGCAGTACTTC	CASSPKGEQYF
TRBJ1-2	many	TRBV11-1	.	TGTGCCAGCAGCTTAGCCCCACGGACAGCCAGAAGTGGCTACACCTTC	CASSLAPRTARSGYTF
TRBJ2-5	many	TRBV4-1	.	TGCGCCAGCAGCCAGGAGGCTAGCGTGGGGTGGACCCAGTACTTC	CASSQEASVGWTQYF
TRBJ2-1	many	TRBV7-9	.	TGTGCCAGCAGCTCTGGGCAGACAAATGAGCAGTTCTTC	CASSSGQTNEQFF
TRBJ1-1	many	TRBV7-9	TRBD1	TGTGCCAGCAGCCCGGGGACAGGGGGAAGTAGCACTGAAGCTTTCTTT	CASSPGTGGSSTEAFF
TRBJ2-1	few	TRBV6-4	.	TGTGCCAGCAGTGACTCAGCGGGCTCCTACAATGAGCAGTTCTTC	CASSDSAGSYNEQFF
TRBJ2-3	many	TRBV30	TRBD2	TGTGCCTGGAGTTACTATCCCCGGACTAGCGAACGCACAGATACGCAGTATTTT	CAWSYYPRTSERTDTQYF
TRBJ1-1	few	TRBV7-9	.	TGTGCCAGCAGCTTAGCCCTTATAGGGGACACTGAAGCTTTCTTT	CASSLALIGDTEAFF
TRBJ2-5	.	TRBV4-1	.	TGCGCCAGCAGCCAAGTCCCCGATAAAGAGACCCAGTACTTC	CASSQVPDKETQYF
TRBJ1-1	.	TRBV29-1	.	TGCAGCGTTGATTCGCCTGAAACTTTCTTT	CSVDSPETFF
TRBJ2-1	few	TRBV28	.	TGTGCCAGCAGTACTTCCCTCGGTAAATCAAGGAGTTACAATGAGCAGTTCTTC	CASSTSLGKSRSYNEQFF
TRBJ1-1	few	TRBV2	.	TGTGCCAGCAACGGCCGAATTGAAGCTTTCTTT	CASNGRIEAFF
TRBJ2-1	many	TRBV7-9	.	TGTGCCAGCAGCTTGGGGGCTAGTCGGTTCTTC	CASSLGASRFF
TRBJ2-7	.	TRBV11-2	.	TGTGCCAGCAGGGTGAGCGGCCCCTACGAGCAGTACTTC	CASRVSGPYEQYF
TRBJ1-5	many	TRBV7-2	.	TGTGCCAGCAGCTTAGGTCGATTCGATGGCAATCAGCCCCAGCATTTT	CASSLGRFDGNQPQHF
TRBJ2-1	many	TRBV29-1	.	TGCAGCGTTTGGACAAGCTCCTACAATGAGCAGTTCTTC	CSVWTSSYNEQFF
TRBJ2-1	.	TRBV29-1	TRBD2	TGCAGCGTTGAAGAAGGGACTAGCGGGGGCTACAATGAGCAGTTCTTC	CSVEEGTSGGYNEQFF
TRBJ2-7	many	TRBV7-2	TRBD2	TGTGCCAGCAGCCCCAGAGGTAGGGCGGGAGCACGAGAAGAGCAGTACTTC	CASSPRGRAGAREEQYF
TRBJ1-6	once	TRBV27	.	TGTGGCAGCAGCCCAGGGACTCATAATTCACCCCTCCAATTT	CGSSPGTHNSPLQF
TRBJ1-1	many	TRBV4-1	.	TGCGCCAGCAGCCAAGGTAAAAACACTGAAGCTTTCTTT	CASSQGKNTEAFF
TRBJ1-1	many	TRBV12-3/TRBV12-4	TRBD1	TGTGCCACTAGAACAGGGGAGGAAGCTTTCTTT	CATRTGEEAFF
TRBJ2-3	many	TRBV6-6	.	TGTGCCAGCAGCTTCCGATGGGAAGATACGCAGTATTTT	CASSFRWEDTQYF
TRBJ2-5	many	TRBV7-9	TRBD1	TGTGCCAGCAGCTCACAGGGGGCGCAGACCCAGTACTTC	CASSSQGAQTQYF
TRBJ2-5	few	TRBV11-2	.	TGTGCCAGCAGCAAATGGGTGTCAGAGACCCAGTACTTC	CASSKWVSETQYF
TRBJ1-1	many	TRBV20-1	.	TGCAGTGCTAGAGGAACGCCCGGGAACACTGAAGCTTTCTTT	CSARGTPGNTEAFF
TRBJ2-5	.	TRBV9	.	TGTGCCAGCAGCGTAGAGAGTACAGGGCGGGAGACCCAGTACTTC	CASSVESTGRETQYF
TRBJ1-4	many	TRBV7-8	.	TGTGCCAGCAGCCTCGGGACGGTTACAACTAATGAAAAACTGTTTTTT	CASSLGTVTTNEKLFF
TRBJ1-1	many	TRBV12-3/TRBV12-4	TRBD1	TGTGCCAGCAGCAGAAACAGGGGGAAGAACACTGAAGCTTTCTTT	CASSRNRGKNTEAFF
TRBJ1-1	many	TRBV5-1	.	TGCGCCAGCATGGGGGGCCGTGAAGCTTTCTTT	CASMGGREAFF
TRBJ2-7	few	TRBV13	TRBD2	TGTGCCAGCAGCTTAGGTCCTAGCGGGGGCCGGGAGCAGTACTTC	CASSLGPSGGREQYF
TRBJ2-7	.	TRBV6-1	.	TGTGCCAGCAGTGAAGCAAAACAGGGTCAGCTCTACGAGCAGTACTTC	CASSEAKQGQLYEQYF
TRBJ2-1	many	TRBV12-3/TRBV12-4	.	TGTGCCAGCAGGGGACTGAGCTCCTACAATGAGCAGTTCTTC	CASRGLSSYNEQFF
TRBJ2-7	.	TRBV11-1	TRBD2	TGTGCCAGCAGCTTAGAGCGTCTAGCGGGGGGATACGAGCAGTACTTC	CASSLERLAGGYEQYF
TRBJ1-6	.	TRBV19	TRBD1	TGTGCCAGTACCTATGGGACAGGGGGCAATTCACCCCTCCACTTT	CASTYGTGGNSPLHF
TRBJ1-2	.	TRBV7-9	.	TGTGCCAGCAGCCCCGCCGGGCAGGGGATTAACTATGGCTACACCTTC	CASSPAGQGINYGYTF
TRBJ2-2	many	TRBV12-5	TRBD2	TGTGCTAGTGGTTCCATTAGCGGGAGCGGGACCGGGGAGCTGTTTTTT	CASGSISGSGTGELFF
TRBJ2-1	.	TRBV7-8	.	TGTGCCAGCTTCCTCCCAGGGAGCTCCTACAATGAGCAGTTCTTC	CASFLPGSSYNEQFF
TRBJ1-1	many	TRBV10-3	.	TGTGCCATCAGCTTACAGACTCTTTCGAACACTGAAGCTTTCTTT	CAISLQTLSNTEAFF
TRBJ2-1	many	TRBV14	TRBD2	TGTGCCAGCAGCCAAGACCGACTAGCGGTAGGGAATGAGCAGTTCTTC	CASSQDRLAVGNEQFF
TRBJ1-5	.	TRBV2	.	TGTGCCAGCAGTGAATCCATTAGCAATCAGCCCCAGCATTTT	CASSESISNQPQHF
TRBJ2-2	.	TRBV4-2	.	TGTGCCAGCAGCCAAGTTACCGGGGAGCTGTTTTTT	CASSQVTGELFF
TRBJ2-2	few	TRBV13	TRBD2	TGTGCCAGCAGCGCAGGACTAGCGGGAGGTTTCGGGGAGCTGTTTTTT	CASSAGLAGGFGELFF
TRBJ2-1	few	TRBV27	TRBD2	TGTGCCAGCAGTTTATCGCGGAGCGGGGGCCTCAATGAGCAGTTCTTC	CASSLSRSGGLNEQFF
TRBJ1-3	once	TRBV7-9	.	TGTGCCAGCAGCTTAGACTTACGGGGTCCTGGAAACACCATATATTTT	CASSLDLRGPGNTIYF
TRBJ2-1	.	TRBV20-1	TRBD2	TGCAGTGCTAGAGTCAGCGGGAGTTATGAGCAGTTCTTC	CSARVSGSYEQFF
TRBJ2-2	many	TRBV6-1	TRBD1	TGTGCCAGCAGGGTTTCCGGGACAGGGAACACCGGGGAGCTGTTTTTT	CASRVSGTGNTGELFF
TRBJ2-1	few	TRBV4-2	TRBD2	TGTGCCAGCAGCTCTCAACTGGACACCTCCTCCGGGACTATTAAGTTCTTC	CASSSQLDTSSGTIKFF
TRBJ1-6	.	TRBV6-6	.	TGTGCCAGCAGTTACCTGGGGCCAAACCCATCACCCCTCCACTTT	CASSYLGPNPSPLHF